The 3 T cell receptor beta chains listed next were all sequenced from one sample in a study of T cell responses to AZD1222 COVID-19 vaccine. Sequencing used immunoSEQ multiplex PCR; TCRdb keeps in-frame clones, though not all of them. The sample includes around 200,000 clones, around 90% of them seen just once. This material consisted of peripheral blood, taken on day 0 of AZD1222 vaccination. The receptors were sampled from an adult in good health.

This chain joins TRBV12-3 or TRBV12-4 and TRBJ2-1; weak D call: TRBD2 (5 bases). Trimming shortened V by 5 bases and J by 5 bases, and 10 bases separated the two germline ends. The CDR3 spans 13 residues. The CDR3 coding sequence is TGTGCCAGCAGTCCCGGGGTCGACAATGAGCAGTTCTTC. The encoded protein is CASSPGVDNEQFF.

This clone has just one count. The chain employs TRBV16 and TRBJ1-2, with TRBD1 identical over 9 bases. CDR3 length equals 15 residues. Germline V CDR1 and CDR2: KGHSY, FQNENV. V lost 6 bases and J lost 5; bases outside the gene matches: 10. CDR3 in DNA: TGTGCCAGCAGTCGGACCGGGACAGGGTGGTATGGCTACACCTTC. As protein: CASSRTGTGWYGYTF.

The genes are TRBV4-3 and TRBJ1-4; 7 nucleotides match TRBD1. The ends lost 4 bases at V and 8 bases at J; junction bases unmatched: 13. CDR3 length equals 16 residues. CDR1 is LGHNA and CDR2 is YSLEER in the germline V gene. CDR3 bases: TGCGCCAGCAGCCTCGAGTTAGGGGGCGAAGAGGAAAAACTGTTTTTT. This gives the protein CASSLELGGEEEKLFF.